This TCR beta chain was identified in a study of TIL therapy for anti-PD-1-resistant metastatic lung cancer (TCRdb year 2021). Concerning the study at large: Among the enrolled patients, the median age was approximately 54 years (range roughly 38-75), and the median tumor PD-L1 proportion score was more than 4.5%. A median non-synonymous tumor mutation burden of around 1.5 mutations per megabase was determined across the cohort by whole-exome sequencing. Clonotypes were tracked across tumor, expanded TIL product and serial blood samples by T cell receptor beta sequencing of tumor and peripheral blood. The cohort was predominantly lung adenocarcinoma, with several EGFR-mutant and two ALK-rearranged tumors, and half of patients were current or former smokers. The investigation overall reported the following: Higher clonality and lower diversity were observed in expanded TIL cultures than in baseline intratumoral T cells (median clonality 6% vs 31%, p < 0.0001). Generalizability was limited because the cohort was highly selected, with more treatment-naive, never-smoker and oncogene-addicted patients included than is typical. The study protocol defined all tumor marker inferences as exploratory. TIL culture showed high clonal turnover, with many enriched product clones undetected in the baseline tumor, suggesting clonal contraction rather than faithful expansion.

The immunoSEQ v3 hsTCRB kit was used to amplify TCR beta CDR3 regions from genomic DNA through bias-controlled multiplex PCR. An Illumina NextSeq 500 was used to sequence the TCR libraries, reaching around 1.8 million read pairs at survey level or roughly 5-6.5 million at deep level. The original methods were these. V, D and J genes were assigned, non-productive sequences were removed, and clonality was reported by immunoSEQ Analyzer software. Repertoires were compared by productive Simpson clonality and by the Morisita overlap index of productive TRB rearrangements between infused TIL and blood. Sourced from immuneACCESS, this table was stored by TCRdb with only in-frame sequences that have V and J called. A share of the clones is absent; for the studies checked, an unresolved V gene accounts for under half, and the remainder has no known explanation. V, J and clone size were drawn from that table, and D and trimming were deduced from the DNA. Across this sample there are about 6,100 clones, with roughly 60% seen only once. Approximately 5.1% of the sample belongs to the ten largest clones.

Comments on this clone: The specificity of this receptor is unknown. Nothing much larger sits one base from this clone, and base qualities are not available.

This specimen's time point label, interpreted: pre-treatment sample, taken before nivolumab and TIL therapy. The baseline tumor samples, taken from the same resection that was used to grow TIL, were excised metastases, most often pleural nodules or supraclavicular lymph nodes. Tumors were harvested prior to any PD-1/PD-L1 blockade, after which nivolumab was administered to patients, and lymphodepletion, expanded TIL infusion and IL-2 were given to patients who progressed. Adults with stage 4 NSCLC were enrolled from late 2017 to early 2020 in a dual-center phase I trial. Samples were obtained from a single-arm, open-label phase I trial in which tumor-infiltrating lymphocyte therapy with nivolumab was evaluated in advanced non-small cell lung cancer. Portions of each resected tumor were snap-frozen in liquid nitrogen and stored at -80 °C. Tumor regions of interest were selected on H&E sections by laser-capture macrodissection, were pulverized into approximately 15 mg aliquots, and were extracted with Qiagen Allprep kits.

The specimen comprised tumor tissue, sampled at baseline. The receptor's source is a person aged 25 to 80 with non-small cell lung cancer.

The nucleotide sequence is TGCGCCAGCAGCGCCGGCTCCCGGGGAGGCGAGCAGTACTTC. Translated, this is CASSAGSRGGEQYF. The rearrangement combines TRBV5-1 with TRBJ2-7; TRBD2 is a possible D gene, resting on 6 matching bases. The germline V gene specifies SGHRS as CDR1 and YFSETQ as CDR2. V was cut back by 4 bases and J by 6 bases, leaving a gap of 17 bases between them. The CDR3 runs 14 residues from the cysteine to the phenylalanine. Just CDR3 DNA is preserved here, 42 bases in frame from base 1.